Following are 29 T cell receptor beta chains from one sample sequenced in a study of OX40 agonist ivuxolimab in advanced cancers. TCRdb keeps only in-frame clones here, not all; method: immunoSEQ multiplex PCR. The table has about 98,000 clones, around 85% seen once; the top ten hold 0.82%. The sequenced sample was CD4+ or CD8+ T cells sorted from blood, obtained in a trial of the OX40 agonist ivuxolimab. These receptors all stem from an adult with an advanced solid tumor such as melanoma, head and neck, liver or kidney cancer.

The chain is built from TRBV7-9 and TRBJ2-1; the match to TRBD2 covers 10 bases. This CDR3 is built from 15 residues. CDR1 and CDR2 (germline): SEHNR, FQNEAQ (reference sequence). With 3 bases clipped from V and 10 bases from J, the junction kept 9 bases outside the gene matches. This chain's CDR3 is CASSFPEREGHEQFF. In nucleotides, the CDR3 is TGTGCCAGCAGCTTTCCTGAGCGGGAGGGCCACGAGCAGTTCTTC.

The J gene is TRBJ2-5, the V gene TRBV18, with D unresolved. The CDR3 loop spans 15 amino acids. Germline-derived CDR1 and CDR2 are KGHSH and LQKENI. V was shortened by 3 bases and J by 2 bases, with 13 bases between the two germline ends. CDR3: CASSPLAAPQETQYF. The CDR3 region has the DNA TGTGCCAGCTCACCCCTTGCCGCACCACAAGAGACCCAGTACTTC.

This chain uses TRBV18 with TRBJ2-2, with 11 bases aligning to TRBD2. V lost 6 bases and J lost 1; bases outside the gene matches: 10. This CDR3 has 18 residues. Germline CDR1 is KGHSH and CDR2 is LQKENI. CDR3 loop: CASSRPLAGGRNTGELFF. The CDR3 DNA follows: TGTGCCAGCTCCAGGCCCCTAGCGGGAGGACGGAACACCGGGGAGCTGTTTTTT. Full variable domain (missing parts from reference TRBV18 and TRBJ2-2): NAGVMQNPRHLVRRRGQEARLRCSPMKGHSHVYWYRQLPEEGLKFMVYLQKENIIDESGMPKERFSAEFPKEGPSILRIQQVVRGDSAAYFCASSRPLAGGRNTGELFFGEGSRLTVL.

The chain joins TRBV18 to TRBJ1-1; tentative D call: TRBD1 (5 bases). The CDR3 contains 13 residues. Looked up from germline, CDR1 is KGHSH and CDR2 is LQKENI. Deletions cut 5 bases from V and 4 bases from J, with 11 bases between. This CDR3 reads CASSTTGGTEAFF. The DNA of the CDR3 is TGTGCCAGCTCAACGACGGGGGGCACTGAAGCTTTCTTT.

The table lists this clone with many counts. The chain joins TRBV27 to TRBJ2-7; no clear D. V lost 5 bases and J lost 0, with 8 bases in between. The germline CDR1 and CDR2 sequences are MNHEY and SMNVEV (reference sequence). The CDR3 consists of 13 residues. The CDR3 region is CASSRVNSYEQYF. The CDR3 DNA follows: TGTGCCAGCAGTCGAGTAAACTCCTACGAGCAGTACTTC.

The J gene is TRBJ2-5, the V gene TRBV19, with TRBD1 matching over 7 bases. CDR3 length: 15 amino acids. Germline-derived CDR1 and CDR2 are LNHDA and SQIVND (reference sequence). Germline trimming cut 6 bases from V and 4 bases from J; bases unmatched to any gene: 11. The DNA of the CDR3 is TGTGCCAGTAGCTTGCGCCACAGGGGAATAGAGACCCAGTACTTC. Translating it yields CASSLRHRGIETQYF.

This chain joins TRBV5-4 and TRBJ2-1; 9 bases map to TRBD1. The J segment lost 4 bases and the V segment lost 4 bases, leaving 3 bases of the junction unmatched. Germline CDR1 is SGHNT and CDR2 is YYREEE (reference sequence). The CDR3 loop spans 14 amino acids. The CDR3 DNA sequence: TGTGCCAGCAGCCGGACAGGGGCGTACAATGAGCAGTTCTTC. Its translation is CASSRTGAYNEQFF. Full variable domain (remainder filled in from reference TRBV5-4 and TRBJ2-1): ETGVTQSPTHLIKTRGQQVTLRCSSQSGHNTVSWYQQALGQGPQFIFQYYREEENGRGNFPPRFSGLQFPNYSSELNVNALELDDSALYLCASSRTGAYNEQFFGPGTRLTVL.

The J gene is TRBJ2-3, the V gene TRBV11-3, with 10 bases lining up with TRBD2. Germline CDR1 reads SGHNT; CDR2 reads YENEEA. The CDR3 covers 16 residues. J was trimmed by 1 base and V by 1 base; bases with no gene match: 2. The CDR3 region has the DNA TGTGCCAGCAGCTTAGCTGGGACTAGCGGCACAGATACGCAGTATTTT. This gives the protein CASSLAGTSGTDTQYF.

V and J are TRBV25-1 and TRBJ2-6; possibly TRBD1 or TRBD2 for D (6 bases each). The CDR3 spans 16 residues. Between the trimmed V and J ends, which lost 5 bases and 0 bases, there was a span of 11 bases. Germline CDR1 MGHDK, CDR2 SYGVNS. The CDR3 region is CASSPGGGSGANVLTF. The CDR3 coding sequence is TGTGCCAGCAGTCCAGGAGGGGGCTCTGGGGCCAACGTCCTGACTTTC.

The chain employs TRBV4-2 and TRBJ1-4; no firm D call. Trimming removed 1 base from V and 2 bases from J, with 14 bases in between. The CDR3 has 17 residues. The germline gives CDR1 LGHNA, CDR2 YNFKEQ. CDR3 protein: CASSQVKGSETNEKLFF. In DNA form, the CDR3 reads TGTGCCAGCAGCCAAGTAAAAGGGTCGGAGACTAATGAAAAACTGTTTTTT.

This sequence joins TRBV7-9 and TRBJ1-2; D gene ambiguous. Germline V gene sequence: CDR1 SEHNR, CDR2 FQNEAQ (reference sequence). CDR3 length: 12 amino acids. The V gene lost 1 base and the J gene lost 12 bases, with 12 bases spanning the gap. The CDR3 region is CASSLEVRQDTF. DNA for the CDR3: TGTGCCAGCAGCTTAGAGGTCCGCCAGGACACCTTC.

The V gene is TRBV9, the J gene TRBJ2-7; D may correspond to TRBD1 or TRBD2 (5 bases each). The ends were cut back, 3 bases at V and 13 bases at J, with 20 bases in the middle. The CDR3 runs to 13 residues. Germline V gene data show CDR1 as SGDLS and CDR2 as YYNGEE. In DNA form, the CDR3 reads TGTGCCAGCAGCGGGGACCCCGGGACGGCATTATACTTC. Amino acids: CASSGDPGTALYF.

This chain uses TRBV28 with TRBJ1-1; TRBD1 agrees at 8 bases. The V and J ends lost 6 bases and 1 base, in that order; junction bases with no gene match: 7. This CDR3 spans 15 amino acids. Germline V gene data show CDR1 as MDHEN and CDR2 as SYDVKM. CDR3 bases: TGTGCCAGCAGCGTCAGGGGGCTTCGGAACACTGAAGCTTTCTTT. Translating it yields CASSVRGLRNTEAFF.

The chain employs TRBV9 and TRBJ2-1; 8 bases align to TRBD2. The CDR3 contains 16 residues. Germline CDR1 and CDR2: SGDLS and YYNGEE. The J segment lost 1 base and the V segment lost 4 bases, leaving 7 bases of the junction unmatched. DNA of the CDR3: TGTGCCAGCAGCCCCGGAGTAGCGGGATCCTACAATGAGCAGTTCTTC. Translating it yields CASSPGVAGSYNEQFF. The whole variable domain, filled in from reference TRBV9 and TRBJ2-1, reads DSGVTQTPKHLITATGQRVTLRCSPRSGDLSVYWYQQSLDQGLQFLIQYYNGEERAKGNILERFSAQQFPDLHSELNLSSLELGDSALYFCASSPGVAGSYNEQFFGPGTRLTVL.

The chain couples TRBV29-1 to TRBJ2-1; 14 nucleotides agree with TRBD2. The germline V gene has CDR1 SQVTM and CDR2 ANQGSEA. This CDR3 spans 17 amino acids. Trimming removed 7 bases from V and 1 base from J; junction bases left unmatched: 9. The DNA of the CDR3 is TGCAGCGCAGGGACTAGCGGGAGTTGGCAATCCTACAATGAGCAGTTCTTC. This codes for CSAGTSGSWQSYNEQFF.

Remarks on this clone: Germline is not matched at one junction end, which may reflect a read error. V usage is TRBV6-4 and J usage is TRBJ1-1, with 7 bases matching TRBD1. This CDR3 comprises 13 residues. The germline CDR1 and CDR2 sequences are MRHNA and SNTAGT. The chain's CDR3 is CASTDRVATEAFF. CDR3 in DNA: TGTGCCAGCACTGACAGGGTAGCCACTGAAGCTTTCTTT.

The chain joins TRBV29-1 to TRBJ1-3, with D maybe TRBD1 (5 bases). The CDR3 loop spans 13 amino acids. The germline V gene has CDR1 SQVTM and CDR2 ANQGSEA. V gave up 6 bases and J gave up 8 bases, with 17 bases separating them. CDR3 sequence reads: CSVLRGYEDTIYF. Written as DNA, the CDR3 is TGCAGCGTCCTCCGGGGGTACGAGGACACCATATATTTT.

The rearrangement uses TRBV6-5 and TRBJ1-5; D is ambiguous. Germline V gene data show CDR1 as MNHEY and CDR2 as SVGAGI. V dropped 0 bases and J dropped 6 bases, with 12 bases sitting between them. The CDR3 sequence is 15 residues long. The CDR3: CASSYSNTGLQPQHF. CDR3 nucleotide sequence: TGTGCCAGCAGTTACTCCAACACCGGTCTTCAGCCCCAGCATTTT.

The gene calls are TRBV2 and TRBJ2-4, with D possibly called TRBD1 or TRBD2 (5 bases each). Germline V gene sequence: CDR1 SNHLY, CDR2 FYNNEI. V was clipped by 4 bases and J by 6 bases, with 13 bases between them. The CDR3 extends over 14 amino acids. The CDR3 loop is CASSGGITPNIQYF. Written as DNA, the CDR3 is TGTGCCAGCAGTGGGGGGATAACTCCAAACATTCAGTACTTC.

J is TRBJ2-3 and V is TRBV9, with D uncertain. This CDR3 has 15 amino acids. V gave up 4 bases and J gave up 5 bases, with 17 bases separating them. In germline, CDR1 is SGDLS, CDR2 YYNGEE. CDR3 DNA: TGTGCCAGCAGCATCCGCGATACCAGTGGAGATACGCAGTATTTT. Protein: CASSIRDTSGDTQYF.

CDR3 nucleotides: TGCGCCAGCAGCCCGGACAGTAAAGAGACCCAGTACTTC. It translates to CASSPDSKETQYF. The chain has TRBV4-1 and TRBJ2-5; TRBD1 is a possible D gene (6 bases). The CDR3 runs 13 residues. Germline V gene sequence: CDR1 MGHRA, CDR2 YSYEKL. Trimming took 4 bases from V and 3 from J, leaving 9 bases between them.

The chain uses TRBV4-1 and TRBJ2-1; D is perhaps TRBD1 (7 bases). There are 14 residues in the CDR3. V gave up 4 bases and J gave up 6 bases, with 13 bases separating them. Germline V gene lookup returns CDR1 MGHRA and CDR2 YSYEKL. In DNA, the CDR3 is TGCGCCAGCAGCCCCCCAGGGGGAGGCAATGAGCAGTTCTTC. Its protein product is CASSPPGGGNEQFF.

The chain couples TRBV7-9 to TRBJ2-5; D is unresolved. Trimming pared 0 bases from V and 5 bases from J, leaving 10 bases between. Germline values: CDR1 SEHNR, CDR2 FQNEAQ (reference sequence). The CDR3 extends over 14 amino acids. This CDR3 is CASSLAGVGETQYF. For the CDR3, the DNA is TGTGCCAGCAGCTTAGCTGGGGTTGGGGAGACCCAGTACTTC.

This chain joins TRBV6-5 and TRBJ1-2; D not certain. This CDR3 has 15 amino acids. The V end lost 6 bases, the J end lost 0 bases, and 14 bases lay between the germline ends. Germline assignment: CDR1 MNHEY and CDR2 SVGAGI. CDR3 loop: CASRPSHTANYGYTF. As DNA, the CDR3 is TGTGCCAGCAGACCTTCCCACACGGCTAACTATGGCTACACCTTC.

This rearrangement joins TRBV4-1 to TRBJ2-2; 8 bases fit TRBD1. The CDR3 spans 17 residues. V lost 3 bases, J lost 7 bases, and 13 bases stayed unmatched. The germline CDR1 and CDR2 sequences are MGHRA and YSYEKL. The DNA of the CDR3 is TGCGCCAGCAGCCAGGCCCCGGCCAGGGGGCTAGGCGGGGAGCTGTTTTTT. Protein product: CASSQAPARGLGGELFF.

The gene calls are TRBV6-5 and TRBJ1-2, with D possibly TRBD1 on 6 matching bases. Deletions cut 6 bases from V and 4 bases from J, with 18 bases between. The CDR3 consists of 15 residues. From germline, CDR1 is MNHEY and CDR2 SVGAGI. The CDR3 protein is CASSRQSDSVYGYTF. The CDR3 nucleotides are TGTGCCAGCAGCCGCCAGTCGGACAGCGTCTATGGCTACACCTTC.

This chain links TRBV4-3 with TRBJ1-1; 8 nucleotides agree with TRBD1. This CDR3 is 15 amino acids long. V gave up 1 base and J gave up 4 bases; unmatched junction bases: 5. Germline-derived CDR1 and CDR2 are LGHNA and YSLEER. The CDR3 sequence is CASSQGGDRGTEAFF. The CDR3 DNA is TGCGCCAGCAGCCAAGGTGGAGACAGGGGCACTGAAGCTTTCTTT.

This clone was seen a handful of times. The same CDR3 also results from other DNA sequences found in this sample. J is TRBJ1-4 and V is TRBV11-2, with D possibly matching TRBD1 (5 bases). Trimming removed 9 bases from V and 7 bases from J, with 6 bases in between. The germline V gene encodes CDR1 SGHAT and CDR2 FQNNGV. The CDR3 extends over 10 amino acids. DNA for the CDR3: TGTGCCAGTGGGGGTGAAAAACTGTTTTTT. Protein sequence: CASGGEKLFF.

The genes are TRBV10-3 and TRBJ1-2; unclear D gene. The CDR3 length is 12 residues. V lost 10 bases to trimming and J lost 5 bases, with 14 bases between them. The germline CDR1 and CDR2 sequences are ENHRY and SYGVKD. For the CDR3, the DNA is TGTGCCACCCTCTCGGCAGCTTATGGCTACACCTTC. Translated, it gives CATLSAAYGYTF.